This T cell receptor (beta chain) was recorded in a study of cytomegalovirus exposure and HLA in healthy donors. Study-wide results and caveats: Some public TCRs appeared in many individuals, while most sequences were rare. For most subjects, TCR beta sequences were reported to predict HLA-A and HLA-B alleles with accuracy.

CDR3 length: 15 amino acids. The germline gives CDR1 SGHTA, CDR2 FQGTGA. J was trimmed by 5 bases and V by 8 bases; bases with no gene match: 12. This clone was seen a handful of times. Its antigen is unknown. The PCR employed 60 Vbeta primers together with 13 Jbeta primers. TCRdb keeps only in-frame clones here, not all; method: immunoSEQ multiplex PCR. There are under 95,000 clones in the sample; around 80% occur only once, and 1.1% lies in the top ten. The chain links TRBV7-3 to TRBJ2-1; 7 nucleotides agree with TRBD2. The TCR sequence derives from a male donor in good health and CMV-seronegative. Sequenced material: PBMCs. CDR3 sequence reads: CASGYGTNAHNEQFF. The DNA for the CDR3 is TGTGCCAGCGGCTACGGGACTAACGCCCACAATGAGCAGTTCTTC.